This T cell receptor (beta chain) comes out of a study of response to subunit inactivated influenza vaccine (dated by TCRdb to 2017 to 2018). About the study as a whole: To follow how T cells responded to a trivalent subunit inactivated influenza vaccine, the researchers relied on deep quantitative profiling of the T cell receptor repertoire. On the study overall, not on this receptor specifically: According to the authors, only a limited number of new T cells may be recruited by each seasonal influenza vaccination.

Libraries came from RT-PCR. The listed sequencing device is Illumina HiSeq 2500. The public reads were quality trimmed at Q25 with fastp and then assembled into clones with MiXCR by TCRdb, keeping productive beta chains. Identical CDR3 proteins give one entry, which carries the most common genes and DNA. The sample data list about 650,000 distinct CDR3 sequences, and about 15% of these were observed just once. In total, the top ten clones hold roughly 12% of the sample. On this clonotype: It has no known antigen specificity. Germline is not matched at one junction end, which may reflect a read error.

The germline V gene yields WSHSY for CDR1 and SAAADI for CDR2. Including cysteine and phenylalanine, the CDR3 has 15 amino acids. Left in the record is the CDR3 DNA by itself, 45 bases read in frame from the first base. Sequencing was performed on PBMCs from blood, taken about 12 days after vaccination. This sequence was found in a man aged 50-60 years who received an inactivated influenza vaccine. Donor details come from another sample of the same person, matched by shared clones. The chain is made from TRBV10-2 and TRBJ2-5, with 7 bases aligning to TRBD2. The CDR3 region: CASRESGGFQETQYF. At the DNA level, the sequence is TGCGCCAGCAGAGAGTCGGGAGGATTCCAAGAGACCCAGTACTTC.